These 7 T cell receptor beta chains share one sample of origin, sequenced in a study of early T cells in non-severe SARS-CoV-2 infection. Each CDR3 protein is one row after TCRdb ran MiXCR on the 5' RACE reads. The data show about 110,000 distinct CDR3 sequences, around an eighth seen once. The material sequenced was whole blood. These TCRs come from an adult who was a healthcare worker with PCR-confirmed SARS-CoV-2 infection or an uninfected control (not recorded which).

This clonotype was counted only a few times. This rearrangement joins TRBV30 to TRBJ1-1; 8 nucleotides agree with TRBD1. This CDR3 region has 13 residues. With 5 bases clipped from V and 5 bases from J, the junction kept 7 bases outside the gene matches. Germline CDR1 is GTSNPN and CDR2 is SVGIG (reference sequence). The CDR3 DNA is TGTGCCTGGGTAGGACAGGGAAGGACTGAAGCTTTCTTT. Its translation: CAWVGQGRTEAFF.

CDR3 residues: CASSFNEAPMETQYF. The CDR3 DNA follows: TGTGCCAGCAGCTTTAATGAGGCCCCGATGGAGACCCAGTACTTC. The chain uses TRBV11-2 and TRBJ2-5; D gene uncertain. The CDR3 consists of 15 residues. Trimming pared 3 bases from V and 5 bases from J, leaving 16 bases between. CDR1 and CDR2 (germline): SGHAT, FQNNGV.

A few counts support this clonotype. The chain couples TRBV2 to TRBJ2-3; 10 positions match TRBD2. This CDR3 is built from 15 residues. Germline CDR1 reads SNHLY; CDR2 reads FYNNEI. After removal of 8 bases from V and 3 bases from J, the junction contained 8 bases not matched to a gene. CDR3 amino acids: CASLLLAGSTDTQYF. The CDR3 region has the DNA TGTGCCAGCCTTTTACTAGCGGGGTCGACAGATACGCAGTATTTT. The entire variable domain, with the rest obtained from reference TRBV2 and TRBJ2-3, is as follows: EPEVTQTPSHQVTQMGQEVILRCVPISNHLYFYWYRQILGQKVEFLVSFYNNEISEKSEIFDDQFSVERPDGSNFTLKIRSTKLEDSAMYFCASLLLAGSTDTQYFGPGTRLTVL.

This clonotype has ten or more counts. CDR3 sequence (DNA): TGTGCCAGCAGCTTGACCGTGGGGGATAGCGAGCAGTACTTC. Its protein is CASSLTVGDSEQYF. The rearrangement joins TRBV7-3 to TRBJ2-7; possibly TRBD1 or TRBD2 for D (5 bases each). Germline CDR1 and CDR2: SGHTA and FQGTGA. V dropped 3 bases and J dropped 6 bases, with 15 bases sitting between them. This CDR3 contains 14 residues.

At least ten counts were recorded for this clonotype. This chain uses TRBV7-2 with TRBJ2-7; D is unresolved. Germline V gene sequence: CDR1 SGHTA, CDR2 FQGNSA. Trimming stripped 4 bases from V and 2 bases from J, with 9 bases between. The CDR3 sequence is 13 residues long. CDR3 loop: CASSSTGPYEQYF. CDR3 nucleotide sequence: TGTGCCAGCAGCTCGACCGGGCCCTACGAGCAGTACTTC.

This clonotype was found a few times. CDR3 coding DNA: TGTGCCAGCTCACCAATCAAACAGGGTAGGGACACTGAAGCTTTCTTT. Its protein product is CASSPIKQGRDTEAFF. The chain links TRBV18 to TRBJ1-1; D might be TRBD1 (6 bases). In germline, CDR1 is KGHSH, CDR2 LQKENI. The CDR3 runs 16 residues. Trimming removed 2 bases from V and 3 bases from J, with 16 bases in between.

J is TRBJ1-5 and V is TRBV12-3 or TRBV12-4; 8 positions agree with TRBD1. The CDR3 extends over 13 amino acids. The V and J ends lost 8 bases and 11 bases, in that order; junction bases with no gene match: 11. CDR3 sequence: CASGTGGISSQHF. In nucleotides, the CDR3 is TGTGCCAGCGGAACAGGGGGGATCAGCTCCCAGCATTTT.